The clone carrying this TCR beta chain has more than one count but fewer than ten. Its specificity is not known. Amplification yielded TCR beta CDR3 regions, with RNA transcripts as the source. When the TCR CDR3 underwent first-round RT-PCR, the HTBI primer set was used. TCRdb reprocessed the multiplex PCR reads with MiXCR, giving one entry per CDR3 protein. The top ten clones hold approximately 15% of a sample with about 530,000 distinct CDR3 sequences, 15% to 20% of them seen once. CDR3 length equals 15 residues. In germline, CDR1 is MGHDK, CDR2 SYGVNS. The V gene end was trimmed by 8 bases and the J gene end by 5 bases; junction bases not matched to a gene: 12. Researchers barred patients who had uncontrolled infection, other autoimmune disease, pregnancy or lactation. This sample stems from a study of T cells in Graves' hyperthyroidism and ophthalmopathy. Study-level findings and limits: In validation, the model predicted ophthalmopathy. These predictions came a median about 6.2 months before onset. The blood repertoire included most of the expanded thyroid clonotypes above 0.001.

Specimen: blood. This chain uses TRBV25-1 with TRBJ2-7, with 10 bases aligning to TRBD2. The TCR originated in a young woman with Graves' ophthalmopathy. The CDR3 region is CASGQEAGGPHEQYF. The CDR3 nucleotides read TGTGCCAGCGGACAAGAAGCGGGAGGGCCCCACGAGCAGTACTTC.